The 16 T cell receptor beta chains reported below all come from one sample, sequenced in a study of cytomegalovirus exposure and HLA in healthy donors. This table comes from immunoSEQ multiplex PCR, and its TCRdb copy is limited to in-frame clones, with some not included. Of 150,000 to 200,000 clones in the sample, 86% were seen once. Sequencing used PBMCs. These TCRs come from a woman aged 18-30 years in good health and CMV-seronegative.

This clone was detected once. The chain combines TRBV2 with TRBJ2-7; possibly TRBD1 for D (7 bases). Trimming took 0 bases from V and 6 from J, leaving 9 bases between them. Germline assignment: CDR1 SNHLY and CDR2 FYNNEI. The CDR3 totals 13 residues. The CDR3, as DNA: TGTGCCAGCAGTGAAGCGCAGGGGGGCGAGCAGTACTTC. It codes for CASSEAQGGEQYF.

The chain recombines TRBV4-1 with TRBJ2-7; 7 positions match TRBD2. This CDR3 is built from 15 residues. V lost 3 bases, J lost 3 bases, and 8 bases stayed unmatched. Germline values: CDR1 MGHRA, CDR2 YSYEKL. The CDR3 reads CASSHSAGRIYEQYF. The CDR3 DNA sequence: TGCGCCAGCAGCCATTCAGCGGGGCGAATCTACGAGCAGTACTTC.

This clone was found once. The chain couples TRBV5-1 to TRBJ2-5; the match to TRBD2 covers 7 bases. Germline assignment: CDR1 SGHRS and CDR2 YFSETQ. The V gene end was trimmed by 0 bases and the J gene end by 6 bases; junction bases not matched to a gene: 5. This CDR3 has 14 residues. CDR3 amino acids: CASSLGQGGKTQYF. CDR3 in DNA: TGCGCCAGCAGCTTGGGGCAGGGAGGGAAGACCCAGTACTTC.

The chain has TRBV4-1 and TRBJ1-1; perhaps TRBD1 as D (6 bases). Looked up from germline, CDR1 is MGHRA and CDR2 is YSYEKL. The CDR3 sequence is 15 residues long. The V end was cut by 3 bases, the J end by 0 bases, with 11 bases between. The CDR3 loop is CASSHRTALNTEAFF. The CDR3 DNA follows: TGCGCCAGCAGCCATCGGACAGCCCTGAACACTGAAGCTTTCTTT.

The chain couples TRBV10-1 to TRBJ1-1, with D maybe TRBD1 (6 bases). V dropped 6 bases and J dropped 3 bases, with 11 bases sitting between them. The CDR3 is made up of 13 amino acids. The germline gives CDR1 WNHNN, CDR2 SYGVQD (reference sequence). CDR3 in DNA: TGCGCCAGCAGCACCGACAGGTACACTGAAGCTTTCTTT. Translated: CASSTDRYTEAFF.

This chain connects TRBV2 to TRBJ1-1, with 7 bases aligning to TRBD1. CDR3 length equals 14 residues. Germline CDR1 and CDR2: SNHLY and FYNNEI. Losses at the gene ends were 4 bases for V and 4 bases for J; bases not matched to a gene: 6. The CDR3 nucleotides are TGTGCCAGCAGTGGACAGGGAAAGACCACTGAAGCTTTCTTT. Amino acids: CASSGQGKTTEAFF.

V usage is TRBV28 and J usage is TRBJ1-2, with D tentatively TRBD1 (5 bases). The CDR3 length is 12 residues. Germline loops: CDR1 MDHEN, CDR2 SYDVKM. Between the trimmed V and J ends, which lost 8 bases and 4 bases, there was a span of 11 bases. The CDR3 DNA follows: TGTGCCAGCTATACAGGAAGCTATGGCTACACCTTC. It codes for CASYTGSYGYTF.

The chain recombines TRBV27 with TRBJ1-1; D perhaps matches TRBD1 (5 bases). The CDR3 contains 14 residues. Per germline, CDR1 MNHEY and CDR2 SMNVEV (reference sequence). The ends were cut back, 0 bases at V and 7 bases at J, with 12 bases in the middle. As DNA, the CDR3 is TGTGCCAGCAGTTTATCGGGGGGATTTAGTGAAGCTTTCTTT. Its protein product is CASSLSGGFSEAFF.

The V gene is TRBV2, the J gene TRBJ2-7; a weak D match, TRBD1 (5 bases). CDR1 SNHLY and CDR2 FYNNEI come from the germline V gene. V lost 11 bases and J 4 bases, leaving 15 bases between the germline ends. The CDR3 spans 12 residues. The CDR3 DNA is TGTGCCTCTACTGACAGAAAATACGAGCAGTACTTC. The encoded protein is CASTDRKYEQYF.

The chain is built from TRBV6-1 and TRBJ2-3; 13 nucleotides align to TRBD2. The V gene end was trimmed by 4 bases and the J gene end by 3 bases; junction bases not matched to a gene: 7. Germline-derived CDR1 and CDR2 are MNHNS and SASEGT. The CDR3 is 17 residues long. The CDR3 DNA follows: TGTGCCAGCAGTGTGTCCCGACTAGCGGGGGGAACAGATACGCAGTATTTT. Its protein product is CASSVSRLAGGTDTQYF.

V gene TRBV27 combines with J gene TRBJ1-5; D is unclear. V was shortened by 0 bases and J by 7 bases, with 13 bases between the two germline ends. This CDR3 comprises 15 residues. Germline assignment: CDR1 MNHEY and CDR2 SMNVEV (reference sequence). The CDR3 DNA is TGTGCCAGCAGTTTATCGATGGCGGGTAACCAGCCCCAGCATTTT. It encodes CASSLSMAGNQPQHF.

This clone was seen only once. V and J are TRBV15 and TRBJ1-2, with a weak D call TRBD1 (5 bases). Germline values: CDR1 LNHNV, CDR2 YYDKDF (reference sequence). Trimming shortened V by 6 bases and J by 0 bases, and 17 bases separated the two germline ends. The CDR3 runs to 16 residues. CDR3 DNA: TGTGCCACCAGTTTCTTCGTACAGGTTTCTAACTATGGCTACACCTTC. Protein: CATSFFVQVSNYGYTF.

This clone has just a few counts. The V gene is TRBV7-3, the J gene TRBJ1-2; 7 bases agree with TRBD1. V shed 0 bases, J shed 6 bases, and the junction held 4 bases outside the gene matches. The CDR3 sequence is 14 residues long. Per germline, CDR1 SGHTA and CDR2 FQGTGA. The CDR3 reads CASSLTHGTDGYTF. Written as DNA, the CDR3 is TGTGCCAGCAGCTTAACCCACGGGACAGATGGCTACACCTTC.

V and J are TRBV7-8 and TRBJ2-5, with 8 bases aligning to TRBD2. Germline V gene data show CDR1 as SGHVS and CDR2 as FQNEAQ. The V gene end was trimmed by 4 bases and the J gene end by 4 bases; junction bases not matched to a gene: 8. The CDR3 is made up of 15 amino acids. The CDR3 DNA sequence: TGTGCCAGCAGCTCGGAGCGGGGGAGCGGAGAGACCCAGTACTTC. Amino acids: CASSSERGSGETQYF.

This chain connects TRBV6-4 to TRBJ2-3; TRBD2 might be the D (5 bases). V lost 2 bases and J lost 0, with 9 bases in between. The CDR3 spans 15 residues. From germline, CDR1 is MRHNA and CDR2 SNTAGT. Here the CDR3 reads CASSDGLASTDTQYF. The CDR3 nucleotides read TGTGCCAGCAGTGACGGGCTAGCAAGCACAGATACGCAGTATTTT.

The sample holds one count of this clone. The V gene is TRBV7-9, the J gene TRBJ2-7; 7 positions agree with TRBD1. Germline assignment: CDR1 SEHNR and CDR2 FQNEAQ (reference sequence). This CDR3 is built from 19 residues. V dropped 3 bases and J dropped 0; count of bases not matched to a gene: 17. CDR3 DNA sequence: TGTGCCAGCAGCTTTTATCTCGCCCTTCCGGGACAGACCTCCTACGAGCAGTACTTC. This codes for CASSFYLALPGQTSYEQYF.